Listed below are T cell receptor beta chains from one sample, sequenced in a study of metastatic and nonmetastatic thyroid tumors. Via MiXCR, TCRdb re-called the PCR reads. The table records about 92,000 clones, 15% of them present only once. Sequenced material: blood. The origin of the receptors is a female donor with papillary thyroid cancer or a benign thyroid nodule (not recorded which). Some clones in this sample may be carry-over from other donors' samples. The CDR3 runs from the conserved cysteine through the conserved F or W. A D gene is named only where the DNA matches it firmly. Only part of the rows carry a size: once, few, many, or a class if the clone is expanded.

j_call	clone_size	d_call	v_call	cdr3_aa	cdr3_nt
TRBJ2-3	.	.	TRBV11-1	CASSAYSGGFTDTQYF	TGTGCCAGCAGCGCCTATAGCGGTGGATTCACAGATACGCAGTATTTT
TRBJ1-2	many	.	TRBV28	CASSPHRAWGYTF	TGTGCCAGCAGTCCTCACCGGGCGTGGGGCTACACCTTC
TRBJ1-1	many	.	TRBV19	CASSSLSRENTEAFF	TGTGCCAGTAGTTCTCTATCGCGGGAGAACACTGAAGCTTTCTTT
TRBJ2-4	few	.	TRBV9	CASSVEPGPPAKNIQYF	TGTGCCAGCAGCGTAGAACCGGGACCCCCAGCCAAAAACATTCAGTACTTC
TRBJ2-7	many	.	TRBV28	CASGEGYRTYEQYF	TGTGCCTCGGGAGAGGGTTACCGAACCTACGAGCAGTACTTC
TRBJ2-7	.	.	TRBV9	CASSPEAGRIGEQYF	TGTGCCAGCAGCCCAGAAGCTGGGAGGATCGGCGAGCAGTACTTC
TRBJ2-7	.	TRBD2	TRBV27	CASSLYRGVWCDEQYF	TGTGCCAGCAGTTTATACCGGGGGGTGTGGTGCGACGAGCAGTACTTC
TRBJ1-2	many	.	TRBV6-4	CASSTLQGYCGYTF	TGTGCCAGCAGTACGTTACAGGGCTACTGTGGCTACACCTTC
TRBJ2-1	many	.	TRBV19	CASSSPVARYNEQFF	TGTGCCAGTAGCTCTCCCGTAGCCCGGTACAATGAGCAGTTCTTC
TRBJ1-5	few	TRBD1	TRBV28	CANSVTGGGIRSNQPQHF	TGTGCCAACAGTGTTACAGGGGGAGGGATTAGGAGCAATCAGCCCCAACATTTT
TRBJ2-7	.	TRBD1	TRBV4-3	CASSPGTGKSYEQYF	TGCGCCAGCAGCCCCGGGACAGGGAAATCCTACGAGCAGTACTTC
TRBJ1-1	.	TRBD1	TRBV28	CASSLPDPTGSVESFF	TGTGCCAGCAGTTTACCCGACCCGACAGGGTCGGTTGAGTCTTTCTTT
TRBJ1-5	few	TRBD1	TRBV6-1	CASSSNQDRVSNQPQHF	TGTGCCAGTAGTTCCAACCAGGACAGGGTAAGCAATCAGCCCCAGCATTTT
TRBJ1-3	many	.	TRBV24-1	CATSESGYGNTIYF	TGTGCCACCAGTGAGTCGGGATACGGAAACACCATATATTTT
TRBJ2-1	many	TRBD2	TRBV20-1	CSARLLNLAGGTNEQFF	TGCAGTGCCCGGCTATTAAACCTAGCGGGGGGGACCAATGAGCAGTTCTTC
TRBJ1-5	many	.	TRBV2	CASSDSGGNQPQHF	TGTGCCAGCAGTGACTCGGGGGGCAATCAGCCCCAGCATTTT
TRBJ2-5	few	TRBD2	TRBV2	CASFMASGGGTQYF	TGTGCCAGCTTCATGGCTAGCGGGGGGGGGACCCAGTACTTC
TRBJ1-2	many	.	TRBV7-3	CVSSPGTSDYGYTF	TGTGTCAGCAGCCCCGGGACTTCTGATTATGGCTACACCTTC
TRBJ1-4	many	.	TRBV7-9	CASSEGSREKLFF	TGTGCCAGCAGCGAGGGGAGTCGTGAAAAACTGTTTTTT
TRBJ2-7	.	TRBD1	TRBV20-1	CSARGGTGGYEQYF	TGCAGTGCTAGGGGAGGGACAGGGGGTTACGAGCAGTACTTC
TRBJ1-6	many	.	TRBV6-5	CASSYLDREYSPLHF	TGTGCCAGCAGTTACCTCGACAGAGAGTATTCACCCCTCCACTTT
TRBJ2-2	many	TRBD2	TRBV4-2	CASSSGAGGYTGELFF	TGTGCCAGCAGCTCAGGTGCGGGGGGTTACACCGGGGAGCTGTTTTTT
TRBJ2-3	many	.	TRBV27	CASSLKTGRIAGLTDTQYF	TGTGCCAGCAGTTTAAAGACAGGGCGGATAGCGGGGCTCACAGATACGCAGTATTTT
TRBJ2-1	many	TRBD1	TRBV10-1	CASSESGTDNEQFF	TGCGCCAGCAGTGAGTCCGGGACAGACAATGAGCAGTTCTTC
TRBJ2-7	many	.	TRBV2	CASRADSYEQYF	TGTGCCAGCAGAGCAGACAGCTACGAGCAGTACTTC
TRBJ2-5	many	TRBD2	TRBV7-9	CASKGLAGGSPTETQYF	TGTGCCAGCAAGGGACTAGCGGGGGGCTCACCAACGGAGACCCAGTACTTC
TRBJ1-2	many	.	TRBV29-1	CSVEDRRYGYTF	TGCAGCGTTGAAGACCGCAGATATGGCTACACCTTC